This T cell receptor (beta chain) was recorded in a study of vaccination effects on CD4 cells after COVID-19. Trimming took 3 bases from V and 1 from J; bases not matched to a gene: 3. The CDR3 consists of 16 residues. Germline CDR1 MNHEY, CDR2 SVGAGI. Profiling relied on immunoSEQ multiplex PCR, and the TCRdb table lists in-frame clones only, not all of them. The profile shows tens of thousands of clones, over 60% of them singletons. CD4+ T cells specific for antigen were expanded with viral peptide pools by the ViraFEST assay before sequencing. Cells that had been cultured for roughly ten days were the source of isolated CD4+ T cells. Of the BNT162b2 and mRNA-1273 vaccines, participants received two doses of one or the other. This clone has more than one count but fewer than ten. Its antigen is not identified.

Sequenced here: CD4+ T cells from PBMCs cultured with SARS-CoV-2 spike peptides, sampled after COVID-19 vaccination. The clonotype comes from a human donor who received a COVID-19 vaccine. V and J are TRBV6-5 and TRBJ2-5, with 12 bases fitting TRBD1. The CDR3 DNA is TGTGCCAGCAGTTATGGGACAGGGGGCTTCCAAGAGACCCAGTACTTC. Its protein is CASSYGTGGFQETQYF.